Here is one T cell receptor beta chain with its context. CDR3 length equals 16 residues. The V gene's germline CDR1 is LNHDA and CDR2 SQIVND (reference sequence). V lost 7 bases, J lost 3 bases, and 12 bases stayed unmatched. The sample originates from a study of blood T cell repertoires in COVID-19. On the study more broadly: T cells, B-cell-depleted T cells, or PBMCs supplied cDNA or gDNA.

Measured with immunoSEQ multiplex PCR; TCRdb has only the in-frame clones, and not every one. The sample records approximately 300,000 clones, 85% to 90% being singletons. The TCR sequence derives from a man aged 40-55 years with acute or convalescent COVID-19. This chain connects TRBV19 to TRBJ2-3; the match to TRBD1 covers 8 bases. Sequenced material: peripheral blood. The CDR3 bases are TGTGCCAGTACCCCCACACCGGGACAGGTAACAGATACGCAGTATTTT. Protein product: CASTPTPGQVTDTQYF.